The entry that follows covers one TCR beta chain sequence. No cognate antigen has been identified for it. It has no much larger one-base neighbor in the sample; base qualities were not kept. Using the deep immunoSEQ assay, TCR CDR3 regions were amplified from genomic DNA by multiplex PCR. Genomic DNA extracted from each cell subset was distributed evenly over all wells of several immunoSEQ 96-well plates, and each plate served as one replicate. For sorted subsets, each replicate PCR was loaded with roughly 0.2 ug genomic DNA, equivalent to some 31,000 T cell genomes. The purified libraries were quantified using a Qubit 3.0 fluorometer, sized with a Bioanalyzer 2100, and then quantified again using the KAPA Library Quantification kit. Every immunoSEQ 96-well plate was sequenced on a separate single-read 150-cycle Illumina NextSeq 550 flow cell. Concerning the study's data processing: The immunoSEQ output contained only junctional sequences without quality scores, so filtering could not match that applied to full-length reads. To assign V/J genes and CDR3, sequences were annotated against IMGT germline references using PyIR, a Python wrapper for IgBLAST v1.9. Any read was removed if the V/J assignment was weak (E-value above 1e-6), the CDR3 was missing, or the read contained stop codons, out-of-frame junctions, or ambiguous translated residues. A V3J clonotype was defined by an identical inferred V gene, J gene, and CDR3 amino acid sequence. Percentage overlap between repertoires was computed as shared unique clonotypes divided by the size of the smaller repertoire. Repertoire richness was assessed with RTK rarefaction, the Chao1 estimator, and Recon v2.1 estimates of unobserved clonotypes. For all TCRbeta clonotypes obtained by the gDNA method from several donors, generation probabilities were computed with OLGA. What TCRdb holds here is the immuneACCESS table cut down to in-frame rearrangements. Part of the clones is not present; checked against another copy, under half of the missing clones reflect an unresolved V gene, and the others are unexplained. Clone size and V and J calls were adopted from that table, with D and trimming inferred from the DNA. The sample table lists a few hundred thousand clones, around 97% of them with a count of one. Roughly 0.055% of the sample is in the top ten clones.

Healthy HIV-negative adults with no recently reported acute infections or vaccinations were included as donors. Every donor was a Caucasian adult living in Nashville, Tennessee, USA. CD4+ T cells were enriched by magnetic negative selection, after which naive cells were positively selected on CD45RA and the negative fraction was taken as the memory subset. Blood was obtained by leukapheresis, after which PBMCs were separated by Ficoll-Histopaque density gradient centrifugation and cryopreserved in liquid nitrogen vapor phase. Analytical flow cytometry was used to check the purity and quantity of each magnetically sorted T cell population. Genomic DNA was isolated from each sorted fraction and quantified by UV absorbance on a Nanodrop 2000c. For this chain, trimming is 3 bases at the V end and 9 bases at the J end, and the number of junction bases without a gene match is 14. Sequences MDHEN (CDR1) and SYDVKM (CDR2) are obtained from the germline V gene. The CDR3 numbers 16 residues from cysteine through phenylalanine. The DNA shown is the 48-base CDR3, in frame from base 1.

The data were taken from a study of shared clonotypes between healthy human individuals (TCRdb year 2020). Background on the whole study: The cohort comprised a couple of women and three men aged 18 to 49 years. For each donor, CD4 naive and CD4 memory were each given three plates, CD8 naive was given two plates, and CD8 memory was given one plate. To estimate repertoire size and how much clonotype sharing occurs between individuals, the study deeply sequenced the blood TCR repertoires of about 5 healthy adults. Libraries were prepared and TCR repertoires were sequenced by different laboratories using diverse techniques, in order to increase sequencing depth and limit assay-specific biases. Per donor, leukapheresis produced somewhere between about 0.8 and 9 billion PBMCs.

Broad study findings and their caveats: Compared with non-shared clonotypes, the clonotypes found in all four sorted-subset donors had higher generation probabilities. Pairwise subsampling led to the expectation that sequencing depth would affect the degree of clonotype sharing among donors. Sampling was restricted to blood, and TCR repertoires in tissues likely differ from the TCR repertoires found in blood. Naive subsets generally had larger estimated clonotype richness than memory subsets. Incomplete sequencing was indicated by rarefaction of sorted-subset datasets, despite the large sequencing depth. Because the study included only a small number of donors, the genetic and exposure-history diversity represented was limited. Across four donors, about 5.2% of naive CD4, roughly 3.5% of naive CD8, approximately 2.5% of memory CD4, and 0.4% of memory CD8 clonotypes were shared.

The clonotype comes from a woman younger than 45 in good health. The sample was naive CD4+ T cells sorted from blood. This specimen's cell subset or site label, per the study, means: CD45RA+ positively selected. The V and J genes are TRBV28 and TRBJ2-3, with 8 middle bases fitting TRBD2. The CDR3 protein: CASSLFSGAVPRTQYF. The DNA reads TGTGCCAGCAGTTTGTTTAGCGGGGCGGTCCCCCGAACGCAGTATTTT.